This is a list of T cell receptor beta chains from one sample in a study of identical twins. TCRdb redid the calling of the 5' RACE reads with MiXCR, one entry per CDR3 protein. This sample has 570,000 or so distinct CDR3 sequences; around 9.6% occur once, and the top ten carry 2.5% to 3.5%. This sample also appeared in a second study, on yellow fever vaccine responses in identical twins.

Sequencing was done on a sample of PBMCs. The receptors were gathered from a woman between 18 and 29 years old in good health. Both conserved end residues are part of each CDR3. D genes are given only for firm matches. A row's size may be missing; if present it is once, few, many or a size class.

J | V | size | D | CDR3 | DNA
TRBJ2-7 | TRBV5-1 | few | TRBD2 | CASSLYSGGSYEQYF | TGCGCCAGCAGCTTGTATAGCGGGGGCTCCTACGAGCAGTACTTC
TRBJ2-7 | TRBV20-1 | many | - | CSANRVQSSYEQYF | TGCAGTGCCAATCGGGTCCAATCCTCCTACGAGCAGTACTTC
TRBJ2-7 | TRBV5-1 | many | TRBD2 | CASSLQSGGAYEQYF | TGCGCCAGCAGCTTGCAAAGCGGGGGGGCCTACGAGCAGTACTTC
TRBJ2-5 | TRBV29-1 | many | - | CSVEPGVDETQYF | TGCAGCGTTGAGCCAGGGGTTGATGAGACCCAGTACTTC
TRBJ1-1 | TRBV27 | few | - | CASSLTQGYTEAFF | TGTGCCAGCAGTTTAACGCAGGGATACACTGAAGCTTTCTTT
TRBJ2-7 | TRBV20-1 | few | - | CSAVPTGNYEQYF | TGCAGTGCTGTCCCGACTGGAAACTACGAGCAGTACTTC
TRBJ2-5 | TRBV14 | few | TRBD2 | CASSQDRKRGALFGETQYF | TGTGCCAGCAGCCAAGATAGGAAGCGGGGGGCCCTATTTGGAGAGACCCAGTACTTC
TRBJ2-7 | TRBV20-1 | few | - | CSARAGSLSYEQYF | TGCAGTGCGAGGGCCGGGTCGCTCTCCTACGAGCAGTACTTC
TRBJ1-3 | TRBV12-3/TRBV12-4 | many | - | CASSELGNTIYF | TGTGCCAGCAGTGAACTTGGAAACACCATATATTTT
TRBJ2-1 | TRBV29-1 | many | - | CSVDSGTDEQFF | TGCAGCGTTGATTCCGGGACCGATGAGCAGTTCTTC
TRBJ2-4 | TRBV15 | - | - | CATSRTGRLNIQYF | TGTGCCACCAGCAGGACAGGACGATTAAACATTCAGTACTTC
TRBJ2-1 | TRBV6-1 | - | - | CASSEARGRDEQFF | TGTGCCAGCAGTGAAGCGCGAGGACGTGATGAGCAGTTCTTC
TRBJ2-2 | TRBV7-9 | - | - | CASPPGELFF | TGTGCCAGCCCTCCCGGCGAGCTGTTTTTT
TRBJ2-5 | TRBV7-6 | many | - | CASSLQIRAWETQYF | TGTGCCAGCAGCTTACAGATCAGGGCTTGGGAGACCCAGTACTTC
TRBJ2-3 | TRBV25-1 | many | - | CASSEDYTDTQYF | TGTGCCAGCAGTGAAGATTACACAGATACGCAGTATTTT
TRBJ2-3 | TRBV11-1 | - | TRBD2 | CASSLPTQPTSGFSTDTQYF | TGTGCCAGCAGCTTACCTACCCAGCCGACTAGCGGGTTTAGCACAGATACGCAGTATTTT
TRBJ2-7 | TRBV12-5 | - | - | CASSGGGLHEQYF | TGTGCTTCCAGCGGTGGGGGGCTCCACGAGCAGTACTTC
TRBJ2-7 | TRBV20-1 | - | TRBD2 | CSARDRSGRAYEQYF | TGCAGTGCTAGAGATCGATCCGGGAGGGCCTACGAGCAGTACTTC
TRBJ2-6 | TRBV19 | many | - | CASSTLRANVLTF | TGTGCCAGTAGTACCTTACGGGCCAACGTCCTGACTTTC
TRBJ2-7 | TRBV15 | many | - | CATSRLGLGTYEQYF | TGTGCCACCAGCAGACTTGGACTGGGAACCTACGAGCAGTACTTC
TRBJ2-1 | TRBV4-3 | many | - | CASSQEVAGPSYNEQFF | TGCGCCAGCAGCCAAGAGGTGGCGGGACCCTCCTACAATGAGCAGTTCTTC
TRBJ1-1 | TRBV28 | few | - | CASRLDRGPVLLEAFF | TGTGCCAGCAGACTGGACAGAGGGCCTGTGTTGTTAGAGGCTTTCTTT
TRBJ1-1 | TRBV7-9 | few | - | CASSLVGPWGYTEAFF | TGTGCCAGCAGCTTGGTGGGGCCCTGGGGATACACTGAAGCTTTCTTT
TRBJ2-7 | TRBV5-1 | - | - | CASSLVGRPSWEQYF | TGCGCCAGCAGCTTGGTGGGCAGGCCCTCTTGGGAGCAGTACTTC
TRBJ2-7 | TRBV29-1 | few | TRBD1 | CSAGTVYEQYF | TGCAGCGCCGGGACAGTATACGAGCAGTACTTC
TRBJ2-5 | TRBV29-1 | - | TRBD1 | CSVDRQGKETQYF | TGCAGCGTTGACCGACAGGGCAAAGAGACCCAGTACTTC
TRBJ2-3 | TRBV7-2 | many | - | CASSLGSNSGTDTQYF | TGTGCCAGCAGCTTAGGTAGCAATTCGGGCACAGATACGCAGTATTTT
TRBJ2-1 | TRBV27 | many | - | CASRTLGEQFF | TGTGCCAGCAGAACTTTGGGTGAGCAGTTCTTC
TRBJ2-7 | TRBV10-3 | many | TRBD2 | CAISGETSGGSYEQYF | TGTGCCATCAGTGGGGAGACTAGCGGGGGATCCTACGAGCAGTACTTC
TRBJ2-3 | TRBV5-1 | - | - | CASSLPGVPSTDTQYF | TGCGCCAGCAGCTTGCCGGGGGTCCCTAGCACAGATACGCAGTATTTT
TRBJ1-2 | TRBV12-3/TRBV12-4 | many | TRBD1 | CASSLNGLQGNYGYTF | TGTGCCAGCAGCCTGAATGGGTTACAGGGGAACTATGGCTACACCTTC
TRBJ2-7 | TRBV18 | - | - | CASSPVSGYEQYF | TGTGCCAGCTCACCGGTTAGCGGCTACGAGCAGTACTTC
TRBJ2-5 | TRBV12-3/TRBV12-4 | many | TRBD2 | CASSPWGGQETQYF | TGTGCCAGCAGTCCCTGGGGGGGCCAAGAGACCCAGTACTTC
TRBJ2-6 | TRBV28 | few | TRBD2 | CATQAGGSGANVLIF | TGTGCCACACAGGCGGGGGGCTCTGGGGCCAACGTCCTGATTTTC
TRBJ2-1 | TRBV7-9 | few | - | CASSHPPPVLYEQFF | TGTGCCAGCAGTCACCCCCCCCCGGTTCTCTATGAGCAGTTCTTC
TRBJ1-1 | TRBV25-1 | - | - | CASSEHQGSGTEAFF | TGTGCCAGCAGTGAACATCAGGGAAGTGGTACTGAAGCTTTCTTT
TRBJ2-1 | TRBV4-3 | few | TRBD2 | CASSQWRESLNEQFF | TGCGCCAGCAGCCAATGGCGGGAGTCTCTGAATGAGCAGTTCTTC
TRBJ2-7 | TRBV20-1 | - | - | CSARDPARSYEQYF | TGCAGTGCTAGAGATCCAGCTAGGAGCTACGAGCAGTACTTC
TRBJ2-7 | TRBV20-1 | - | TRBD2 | CSARGGDNPYEQYF | TGCAGTGCCCGGGGGGGGGACAACCCCTACGAGCAGTACTTC
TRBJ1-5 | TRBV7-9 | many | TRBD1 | CASSRSGGNSQPQHF | TGTGCCAGCAGCCGCTCAGGGGGCAACAGTCAGCCCCAGCATTTT
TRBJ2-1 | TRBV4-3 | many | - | CASSQETSHNEQFF | TGCGCCAGCAGCCAAGAAACTAGCCACAATGAGCAGTTCTTC
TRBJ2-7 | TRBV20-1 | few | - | CSARDNTMEQYF | TGCAGTGCTAGAGATAATACTATGGAGCAGTACTTC
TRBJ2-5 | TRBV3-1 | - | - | CASSQVGSLQETQYF | TGTGCCAGCAGCCAAGTCGGTTCCTTACAAGAGACCCAGTACTTC
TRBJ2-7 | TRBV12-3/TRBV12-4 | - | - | CALCPGFSRGFTPYEQYF | TGTGCCCTCTGCCCCGGATTTTCCCGGGGTTTTACGCCCTACGAGCAGTACTTC
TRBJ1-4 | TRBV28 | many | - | CASSRTVVNEKLFF | TGTGCCAGCAGTCGGACAGTGGTTAATGAAAAACTGTTTTTT
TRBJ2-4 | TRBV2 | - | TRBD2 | CASSVGLAGGGGNIQYF | TGTGCCAGCAGCGTCGGACTAGCGGGAGGCGGGGGAAACATTCAGTACTTC
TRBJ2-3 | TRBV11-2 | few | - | CASSHGGGGAYTDTQYF | TGTGCCAGCAGCCATGGGGGCGGGGGAGCTTACACAGATACGCAGTATTTT
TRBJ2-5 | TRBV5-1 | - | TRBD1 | CASSSSGTGEETQYF | TGCGCCAGCAGCAGCTCCGGGACAGGGGAAGAGACCCAGTACTTC
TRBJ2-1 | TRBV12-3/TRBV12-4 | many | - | CASSPYYNEQFF | TGTGCCAGCAGTCCCTACTACAATGAGCAGTTCTTC
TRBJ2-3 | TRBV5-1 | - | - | CASSSRDNLMDTQYF | TGCGCCAGCAGCTCCAGGGACAACCTCATGGATACGCAGTATTTT
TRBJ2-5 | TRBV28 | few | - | CASSMGPFGTQYF | TGTGCCAGCAGTATGGGCCCCTTTGGGACCCAGTACTTC
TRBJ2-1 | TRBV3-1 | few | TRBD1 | CASSQDLSGGPTTNEQFF | TGTGCCAGCAGCCAAGATCTGTCAGGGGGCCCTACAACCAATGAGCAGTTCTTC
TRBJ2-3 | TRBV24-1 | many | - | CATGAGTDTQYF | TGTGCCACCGGCGCAGGCACAGATACGCAGTATTTT
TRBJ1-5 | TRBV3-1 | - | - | CASGLVGNQPQHF | TGTGCCAGCGGTCTGGTGGGCAATCAGCCCCAGCATTTT